This TCR beta chain was retrieved from a study of cytomegalovirus exposure and HLA in healthy donors. Study observations and caveats: In a later analysis, TCR association rates varied by HLA locus: DRB1 most, HLA-C fewest. A link between a missense DCLRE1C variant and TCR beta V- and J-gene trimming emerged from a later analysis. Likely technical artifact: a cluster of highly shared sequence variants. A few CMV-associated chains proved CMV antigen-specific in vitro.

Of note for this clone: The antigen is unknown.

13 Jbeta primers and 60 Vbeta primers were used for the PCR. Sequencing used immunoSEQ multiplex PCR; TCRdb keeps in-frame clones, though not all of them. The sample shows some 71,000 clones, about 78% of them seen only once. The CDR3 spans 22 residues. The junction had 23 bases not matched to a gene; V was cut back by 2 bases and J by 4 bases. Germline assignment: CDR1 SQVTM and CDR2 ANQGSEA. The sequencing sample was made of PBMCs. The chain joins TRBV29-1 to TRBJ2-2, with 12 nucleotides matching TRBD1. This clonotype was obtained from a man aged 18 to 30 in good health and CMV-seronegative. CDR3 bases: TGCAGCGTTGAAAAAGCCGTTAGGAAAGGGACAGGGGGCCGGTCGTGCACCGGGGAGCTGTTTTTT. This codes for CSVEKAVRKGTGGRSCTGELFF.